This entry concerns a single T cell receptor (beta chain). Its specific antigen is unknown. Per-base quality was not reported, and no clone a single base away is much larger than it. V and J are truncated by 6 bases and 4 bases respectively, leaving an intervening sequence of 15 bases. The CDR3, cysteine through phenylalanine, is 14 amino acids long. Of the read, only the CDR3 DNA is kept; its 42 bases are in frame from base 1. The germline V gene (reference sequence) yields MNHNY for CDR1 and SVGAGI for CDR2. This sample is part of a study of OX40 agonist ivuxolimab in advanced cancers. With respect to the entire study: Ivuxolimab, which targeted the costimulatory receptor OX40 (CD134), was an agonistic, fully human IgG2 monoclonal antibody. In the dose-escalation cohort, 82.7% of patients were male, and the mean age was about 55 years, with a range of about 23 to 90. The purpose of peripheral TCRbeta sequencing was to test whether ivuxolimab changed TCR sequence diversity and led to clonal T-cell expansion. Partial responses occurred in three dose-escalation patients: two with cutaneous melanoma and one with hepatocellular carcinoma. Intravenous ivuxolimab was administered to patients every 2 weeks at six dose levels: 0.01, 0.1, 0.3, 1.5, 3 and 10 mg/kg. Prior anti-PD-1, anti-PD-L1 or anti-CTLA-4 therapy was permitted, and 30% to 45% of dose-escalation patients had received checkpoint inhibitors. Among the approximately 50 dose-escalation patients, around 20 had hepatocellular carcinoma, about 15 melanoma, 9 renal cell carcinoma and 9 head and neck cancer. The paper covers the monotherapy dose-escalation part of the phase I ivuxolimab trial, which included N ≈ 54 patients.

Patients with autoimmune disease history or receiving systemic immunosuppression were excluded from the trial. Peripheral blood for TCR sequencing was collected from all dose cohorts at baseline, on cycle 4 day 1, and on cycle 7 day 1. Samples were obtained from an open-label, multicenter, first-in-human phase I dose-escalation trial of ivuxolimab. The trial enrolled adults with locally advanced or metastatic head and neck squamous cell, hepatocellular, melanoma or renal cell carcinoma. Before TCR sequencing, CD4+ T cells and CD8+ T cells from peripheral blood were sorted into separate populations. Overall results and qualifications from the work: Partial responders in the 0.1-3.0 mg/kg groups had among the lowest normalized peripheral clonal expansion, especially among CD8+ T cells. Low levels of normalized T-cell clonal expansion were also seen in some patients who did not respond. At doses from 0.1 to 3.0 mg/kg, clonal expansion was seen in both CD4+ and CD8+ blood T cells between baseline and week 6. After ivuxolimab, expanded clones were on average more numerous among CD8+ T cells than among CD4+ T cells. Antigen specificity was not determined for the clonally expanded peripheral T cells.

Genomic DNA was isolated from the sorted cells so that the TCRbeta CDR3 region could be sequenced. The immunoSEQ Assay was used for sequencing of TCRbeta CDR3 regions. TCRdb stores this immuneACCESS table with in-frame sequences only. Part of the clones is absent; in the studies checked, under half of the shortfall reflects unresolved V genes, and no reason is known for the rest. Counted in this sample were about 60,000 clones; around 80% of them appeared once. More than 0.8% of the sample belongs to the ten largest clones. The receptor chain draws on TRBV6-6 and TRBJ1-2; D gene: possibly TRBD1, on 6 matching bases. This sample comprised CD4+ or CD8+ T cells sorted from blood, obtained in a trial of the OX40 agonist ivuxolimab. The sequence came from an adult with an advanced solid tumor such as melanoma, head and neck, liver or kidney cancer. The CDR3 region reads CASRDITDSYGYTF. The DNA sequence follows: TGTGCCAGCAGAGACATCACGGACAGCTATGGCTACACCTTC.